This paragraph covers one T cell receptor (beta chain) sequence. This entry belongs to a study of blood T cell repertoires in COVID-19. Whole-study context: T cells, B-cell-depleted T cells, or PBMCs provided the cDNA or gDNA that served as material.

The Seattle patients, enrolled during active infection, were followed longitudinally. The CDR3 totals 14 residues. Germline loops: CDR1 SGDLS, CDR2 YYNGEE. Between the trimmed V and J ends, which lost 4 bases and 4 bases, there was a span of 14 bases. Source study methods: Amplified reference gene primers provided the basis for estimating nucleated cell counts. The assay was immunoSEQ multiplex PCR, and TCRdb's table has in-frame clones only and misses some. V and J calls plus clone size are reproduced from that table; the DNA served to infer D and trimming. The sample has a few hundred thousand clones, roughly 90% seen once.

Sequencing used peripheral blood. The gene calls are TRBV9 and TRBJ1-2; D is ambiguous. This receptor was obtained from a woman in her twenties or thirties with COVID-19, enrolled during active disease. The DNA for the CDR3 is TGTGCCAGCAGCCCCCGGTCTTCCCCCTATGGCTACACCTTC. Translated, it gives CASSPRSSPYGYTF. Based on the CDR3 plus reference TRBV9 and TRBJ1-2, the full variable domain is DSGVTQTPKHLITATGQRVTLRCSPRSGDLSVYWYQQSLDQGLQFLIQYYNGEERAKGNILERFSAQQFPDLHSELNLSSLELGDSALYFCASSPRSSPYGYTFGSGTRLTVV.